This entry describes one T cell receptor (beta chain). There are 16 residues in the CDR3. CDR1 is SGHRS, CDR2 YFSETQ, per germline. V shed 4 bases, J shed 5 bases, and the junction held 14 bases outside the gene matches. Libraries were prepared by immunoSEQ multiplex PCR; TCRdb keeps only in-frame clonotypes and omits some of them. The sample records a few hundred thousand clones, approximately 84% being singletons. This sample stems from a study of blood T cell repertoires in COVID-19. Study-level information: Both acute and convalescent COVID-19 samples were obtained from the United States, Italy and Spain.

The J gene is TRBJ1-1, the V gene TRBV5-1; the match to TRBD1 covers 7 bases. The receptor was isolated from a woman younger than 30 who had recovered from COVID-19. Sequenced sample: PBMCs or T cells enriched from blood (not recorded which). CDR3 loop: CASSQMSQGRRTEAFF. The DNA for the CDR3 is TGCGCCAGCAGCCAAATGTCACAGGGGAGGAGGACTGAAGCTTTCTTT.